Below, 11 T cell receptor beta chains from the same sample are listed, as sequenced in a study of blood T cell repertoires in COVID-19. The data were produced by immunoSEQ multiplex PCR, yet TCRdb's version contains in-frame clones alone and is incomplete. Of hundreds of thousands of clones listed, 83% are singletons. Sequences were obtained from peripheral blood. Receptors originate from a woman younger than 45 with COVID-19, enrolled during active disease.

This chain uses TRBV4-3 with TRBJ2-2, with D tentatively TRBD2 (7 bases). The CDR3 is 14 residues long. Germline V gene lookup returns CDR1 LGHNA and CDR2 YSLEER. The V gene lost 5 bases and the J gene lost 7 bases, with 14 bases spanning the gap. In nucleotides, the CDR3 is TGCGCCAGCAGCTGGGGGGGGCCCAACGGGGAGCTGTTTTTT. Residues: CASSWGGPNGELFF.

The J gene is TRBJ2-5, the V gene TRBV20-1; unclear D gene. The CDR3 has 11 residues. CDR1 is DFQATT and CDR2 is SNEGSKA in the germline V gene (reference sequence). Trimming cost V 2 bases and J 2 bases, with 3 bases left between them. Here the CDR3 DNA reads TGCAGTGCTAGAATACAAGAGACCCAGTACTTC. Translating it yields CSARIQETQYF.

This clone was observed many times. The CDR3 spells CASSSIMDVGQDYQPQHF. CDR3 nucleotide sequence: TGTGCCAGCAGCTCAATCATGGATGTAGGACAGGATTATCAGCCCCAGCATTTT. The chain is built from TRBV5-6 and TRBJ1-5; 7 nucleotides match TRBD1. The CDR3 sequence is 18 residues long. CDR1 and CDR2 from the germline V gene are SGHDT and YYEEEE. V shed 3 bases and J 5 bases; nucleotides not matched to a gene: 17. The variable domain in full, with the rest retrieved from reference TRBV5-6 and TRBJ1-5, is DAGVTQSPTHLIKTRGQQVTLRCSPKSGHDTVSWYQQALGQGPQFIFQYYEEEERQRGNFPDRFSGHQFPNYSSELNVNALLLGDSALYLCASSSIMDVGQDYQPQHFGDGTRLSIL.

A note on this clone: The junction departs from the called germline gene at one end, perhaps through a read error. The V gene is TRBV7-6, the J gene TRBJ2-5, with TRBD2 matching over 9 bases. The CDR3 length is 15 residues. Germline V gene lookup returns CDR1 SGHVS and CDR2 FNYEAQ. CDR3 nucleotides: TGTGCTAGCAGCGGACCGCGGGGGGGCCAAGAGACCCAGTACTTC. This gives the protein CASSGPRGGQETQYF.

The gene calls are TRBV30 and TRBJ2-1, with TRBD1 identical over 8 bases. This CDR3 spans 13 amino acids. Germline V CDR1 and CDR2: GTSNPN, SVGIG (reference sequence). V dropped 3 bases and J dropped 8; count of bases not matched to a gene: 6. Here the CDR3 reads CAWRRTGYDEQFF. DNA for the CDR3: TGTGCCTGGAGAAGGACAGGGTATGATGAGCAGTTCTTC.

In DNA form, the CDR3 reads TGTGCCAGCAGCTTAGCGGGAGGCGCAGTCGGGGGGAGCACAGATACGCAGTATTTT. This encodes CASSLAGGAVGGSTDTQYF. V gene TRBV7-2 combines with J gene TRBJ2-3; 7 bases line up with TRBD2. V shed 0 bases, J shed 0 bases, and the junction held 12 bases outside the gene matches. The CDR3 contains 19 residues. From germline, CDR1 is SGHTA and CDR2 FQGNSA.

In DNA, the CDR3 is TGTGCCAGCAGTTACGCCGGGACAGGGGTCGGCGAGCAGTACTTC. It is translated as CASSYAGTGVGEQYF. The chain links TRBV6-5 to TRBJ2-7; 10 bases line up with TRBD1. Germline CDR1 reads MNHEY; CDR2 reads SVGAGI. Unmatched junction bases numbered 7, after V lost 2 bases and J lost 6 bases. CDR3 length equals 15 residues.

This chain connects TRBV28 to TRBJ2-1, with a weak D call TRBD1 (5 bases). Germline V gene data show CDR1 as MDHEN and CDR2 as SYDVKM. The CDR3 length is 15 residues. Trimming pared 3 bases from V and 6 bases from J, leaving 15 bases between. The CDR3 DNA follows: TGTGCCAGCAGTTTCTTTAAGGGGCTCCGCAATGAGCAGTTCTTC. It translates to CASSFFKGLRNEQFF.

V usage is TRBV5-4 and J usage is TRBJ1-1; TRBD1 might be the D (5 bases). CDR1 is SGHNT and CDR2 is YYREEE in the germline V gene (reference sequence). Trimming stripped 4 bases from V and 11 bases from J, with 15 bases between. The CDR3 has 12 residues. CDR3 sequence: CASSHDSLGAFF. DNA of the CDR3: TGTGCCAGCAGCCATGACAGCCTAGGGGCTTTCTTT.

The chain carries TRBV4-3 and TRBJ1-2; maybe TRBD1 (6 bases). The CDR3 consists of 15 residues. Germline V CDR1 and CDR2: LGHNA, YSLEER. The V gene lost 4 bases and the J gene lost 6 bases, with 18 bases spanning the gap. The CDR3 region is CASSLNRENLHGYTF. In DNA, the CDR3 is TGCGCCAGCAGCCTAAACAGGGAGAACCTACATGGCTACACCTTC.

This clone was found once. The chain recombines TRBV5-1 with TRBJ1-6; perhaps TRBD1 as D (6 bases). Germline V lookup: CDR1 SGHRS, CDR2 YFSETQ. This CDR3 contains 15 residues. V lost 4 bases and J lost 5, with 13 bases in between. CDR3 loop: CASSPGTRDNSPLHF. Here the CDR3 DNA reads TGCGCCAGCAGCCCCGGGACACGTGATAATTCACCCCTCCACTTT.